This T cell receptor (beta chain) was documented in a study of T cell responses to AZD1222 COVID-19 vaccine. V shed 1 base and J 10 bases; nucleotides not matched to a gene: 8. Germline lookup yields CDR1 LGHDT and CDR2 YNNKEL (reference sequence). The CDR3 covers 14 residues. The data were produced by immunoSEQ multiplex PCR, yet TCRdb's version contains in-frame clones alone and is incomplete. The repertoire holds about 130,000 clones, with approximately 84% as singletons. V is TRBV3-1 (or the pseudogene TRBV3-2) and J is TRBJ1-1; TRBD1 agrees at 8 bases. This receptor was taken from an adult in good health. The sequences come from peripheral blood, collected on day 0 of AZD1222 vaccination. The CDR3 protein is CASSQGAGGESAFF. CDR3 nucleotide sequence: TGTGCCAGCAGCCAAGGAGCAGGGGGCGAGTCAGCTTTCTTT.